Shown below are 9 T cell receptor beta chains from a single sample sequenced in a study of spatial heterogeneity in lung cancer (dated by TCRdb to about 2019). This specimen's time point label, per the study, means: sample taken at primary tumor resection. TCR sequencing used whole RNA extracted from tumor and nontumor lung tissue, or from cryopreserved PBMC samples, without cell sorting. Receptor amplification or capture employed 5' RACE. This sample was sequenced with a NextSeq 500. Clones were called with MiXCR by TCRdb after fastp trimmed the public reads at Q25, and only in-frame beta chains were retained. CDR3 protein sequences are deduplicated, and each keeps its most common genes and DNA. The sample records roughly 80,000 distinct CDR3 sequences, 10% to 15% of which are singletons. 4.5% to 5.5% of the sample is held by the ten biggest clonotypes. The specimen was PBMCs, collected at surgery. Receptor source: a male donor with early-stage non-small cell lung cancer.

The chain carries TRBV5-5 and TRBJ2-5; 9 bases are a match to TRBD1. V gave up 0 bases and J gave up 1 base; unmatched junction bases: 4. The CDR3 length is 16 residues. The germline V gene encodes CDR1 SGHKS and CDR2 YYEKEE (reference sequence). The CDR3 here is CASSLAGTGTQETQYF. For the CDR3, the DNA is TGTGCCAGCAGCTTGGCTGGGACAGGGACCCAAGAGACCCAGTACTTC.

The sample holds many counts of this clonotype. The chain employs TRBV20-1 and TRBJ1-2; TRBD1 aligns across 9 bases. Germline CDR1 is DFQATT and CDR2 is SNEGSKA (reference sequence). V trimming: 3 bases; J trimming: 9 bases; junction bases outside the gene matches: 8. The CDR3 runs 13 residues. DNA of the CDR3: TGCAGTGCTAGGGCCTCCGGGACAGGGAGCTACACCTTC. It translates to CSARASGTGSYTF.

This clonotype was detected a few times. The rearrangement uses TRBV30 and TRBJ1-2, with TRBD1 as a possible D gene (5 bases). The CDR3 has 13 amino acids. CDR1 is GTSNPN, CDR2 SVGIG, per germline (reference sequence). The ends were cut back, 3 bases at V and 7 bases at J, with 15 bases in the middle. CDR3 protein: CAWRMEGRGGYTF. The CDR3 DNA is TGTGCCTGGAGAATGGAGGGGCGCGGTGGCTACACCTTC.

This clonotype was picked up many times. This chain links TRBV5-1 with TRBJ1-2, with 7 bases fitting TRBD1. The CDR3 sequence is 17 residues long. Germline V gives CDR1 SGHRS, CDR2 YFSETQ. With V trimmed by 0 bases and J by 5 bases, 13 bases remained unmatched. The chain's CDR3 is CASSLEGQSSPNYGYTF. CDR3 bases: TGCGCCAGCAGCTTGGAGGGACAGAGTAGTCCGAATTATGGCTACACCTTC.

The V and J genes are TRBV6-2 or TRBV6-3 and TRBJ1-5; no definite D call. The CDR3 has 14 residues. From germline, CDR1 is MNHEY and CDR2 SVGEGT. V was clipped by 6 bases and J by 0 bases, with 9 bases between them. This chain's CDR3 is CASSPRFSNQPQHF. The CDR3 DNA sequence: TGTGCCAGCAGCCCCAGGTTTAGCAATCAGCCCCAGCATTTT.

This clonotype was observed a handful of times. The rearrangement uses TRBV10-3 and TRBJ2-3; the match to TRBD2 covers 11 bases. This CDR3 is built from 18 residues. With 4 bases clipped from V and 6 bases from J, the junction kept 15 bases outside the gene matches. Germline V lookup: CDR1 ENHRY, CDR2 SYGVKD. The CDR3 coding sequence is TGTGCCATCAGTGGTTATTTAGGGGCACTAGCGGGAGAGGATACGCAGTATTTT. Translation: CAISGYLGALAGEDTQYF.

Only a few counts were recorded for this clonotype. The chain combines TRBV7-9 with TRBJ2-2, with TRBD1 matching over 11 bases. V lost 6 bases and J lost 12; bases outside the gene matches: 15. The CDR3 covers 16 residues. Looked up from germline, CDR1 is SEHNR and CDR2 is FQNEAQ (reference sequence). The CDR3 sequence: CASSQTGTGGSSKLFF. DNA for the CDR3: TGTGCCAGCAGTCAAACCGGGACAGGGGGTTCGAGTAAGCTGTTTTTT.

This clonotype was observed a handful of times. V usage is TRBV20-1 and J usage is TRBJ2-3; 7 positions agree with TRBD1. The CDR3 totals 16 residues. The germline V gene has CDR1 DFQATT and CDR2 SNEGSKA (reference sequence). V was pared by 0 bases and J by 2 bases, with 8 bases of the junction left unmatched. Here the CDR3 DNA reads TGCAGTGCTAGAGATACGACAGGGTGGACCACAGATACGCAGTATTTT. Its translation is CSARDTTGWTTDTQYF.

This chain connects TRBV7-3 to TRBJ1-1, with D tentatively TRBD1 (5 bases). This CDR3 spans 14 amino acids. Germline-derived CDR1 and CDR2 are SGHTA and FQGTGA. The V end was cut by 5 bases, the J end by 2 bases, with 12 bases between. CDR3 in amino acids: CASSVDGGNTEAFF. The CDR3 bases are TGTGCCAGCAGCGTTGATGGGGGAAACACTGAAGCTTTCTTT. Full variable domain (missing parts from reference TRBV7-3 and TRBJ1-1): GAGVSQTPSNKVTEKGKYVELRCDPISGHTALYWYRQSLGQGPEFLIYFQGTGAADDSGLPNDRFFAVRPEGSVSTLKIQRTERGDSAVYLCASSVDGGNTEAFFGQGTRLTVV.